A few counts support the clone carrying this T cell receptor (beta chain). Using immunoSEQ multiplex PCR, the repertoire was profiled, and TCRdb retains in-frame clones only, with some absent. Of around 10,000 clones in the sample, about four fifths were seen once. These data originate in a study of neoadjuvant nivolumab and ipilimumab in lung cancer. This specimen was peripheral blood, taken before neoadjuvant nivolumab, alone or with ipilimumab. This receptor was identified in an adult with non-small cell lung cancer.

The CDR3 region is CASSEGGELFF. CDR3 nucleotides: TGCGCCAGCAGTGAGGGGGGGGAGCTGTTTTTT. V and J are TRBV10-1 and TRBJ2-2; D unresolved. The ends were cut back, 2 bases at V and 8 bases at J, with 3 bases in the middle. This CDR3 has 11 amino acids. Germline CDR1 and CDR2: WNHNN and SYGVQD (reference sequence).